A selection of T cell receptor beta chains follows, all from one sample in a study of T cell changes during pregnancy in multiple sclerosis. The data were produced by immunoSEQ multiplex PCR, yet TCRdb's version contains in-frame clones alone and is incomplete. The repertoire holds approximately 58,000 clones, with roughly 89% as singletons. This material consisted of peripheral blood, taken in the second trimester of pregnancy. These receptors were collected from a female donor with multiple sclerosis, enrolled in a pregnancy study. The conserved cysteine and the conserved F or W are not part of the CDR3 here. Clone size is given for some rows only: seen once, a few or many times, or a class if the clone is expanded.

V gene	clone size	J gene	CDR3 protein
TRBV13	-	TRBJ2-1	ASSLRGSESYNEQF
TRBV18	-	-	ASSPFRDTSYEQY
TRBV6-5	-	TRBJ2-7	ASSYSYRANEQY
TRBV4-1	-	-	ASSSGQGTYEQY
TRBV9	once	TRBJ1-2	ASSITGGQRGYT
TRBV12-5	-	TRBJ1-1	ASGRTGANTEAF
TRBV19	-	TRBJ2-7	ASSPTGQGDEQY
TRBV5-4	-	TRBJ2-5	ASSLAFAGGSQETQY
TRBV4-2	-	TRBJ2-2	ASSLSLAGGPGELF
TRBV6-1	-	TRBJ1-1	ASSGGWNTEAF
TRBV5-1	-	TRBJ2-7	ASSLGQGPSYEQY
TRBV12-5	-	TRBJ1-3	ASGLDWGQGAVPTIY
TRBV19	-	TRBJ1-4	ASSPYNEKLF
TRBV11-3	-	TRBJ2-1	ASSFGTSGSYNEQF
TRBV5-1	-	TRBJ2-7	ASSSGTSRLEQY
TRBV28	-	TRBJ2-3	ASSLGTSGITYSSADTQY
TRBV4-3	once	TRBJ1-6	ASSQERDRGNSPLH
TRBV7-6	-	TRBJ2-1	ASSPFYNEQF
TRBV7-6	-	TRBJ2-7	ASSLEDMPYEQY
TRBV19	-	TRBJ2-3	ASSISGATPGPLTDTQY
TRBV6-1	-	TRBJ2-3	ASRSGARTDTQY
TRBV9	-	TRBJ2-7	ASSVGGRAYEQY
TRBV10-3	-	TRBJ2-1	AISGGQGLNEQF
TRBV18	once	TRBJ2-7	ASSPWTSGLHYSYEQY
TRBV19	-	TRBJ1-4	ASNTAGPDEKLF
TRBV5-1	once	TRBJ2-5	ASSLAIAGAQQETQY
TRBV19	-	TRBJ1-2	ASSKGGGYGYT
TRBV18	-	TRBJ1-5	ASSLTEYQPQH
TRBV5-4	-	TRBJ2-1	ASSSGGIDNEQF
TRBV6-5	-	TRBJ1-2	ASSYPPREDYGYT
TRBV10-1	-	TRBJ1-2	ASSESSDGIYGYT
TRBV4-1	-	TRBJ2-3	ASSQDNRDTQY
TRBV19	few	TRBJ2-7	ASKLYRDSPWYEQY
TRBV6-5	-	TRBJ2-5	ASSYSPKKIRGPQY
TRBV30	-	TRBJ2-7	ASTHRFGGTSDYEQY
TRBV4-3	-	TRBJ2-7	ASSQDTSGKDEQY
TRBV28	-	TRBJ1-1	ASSSGQGNTEAF
TRBV4-3	once	TRBJ2-3	ASSQDPMGLAGRDTQY
TRBV6-1	-	TRBJ2-7	ASTDPGQRNYEQY
TRBV7-3	-	TRBJ2-1	ASSPSASSYNEQF
TRBV7-3	-	TRBJ2-1	ASSLNGAGGINEQF
TRBV13	-	TRBJ2-1	ASSILTSGRAYEQF
TRBV4-1	-	TRBJ1-2	ASSLWTSYGYT
TRBV7-3	once	TRBJ2-2	ASSRDRGAGELF
TRBV6-5	once	TRBJ1-2	ASSTGGYYGYT
TRBV6-5	-	TRBJ2-2	ASSYSGGADTGELF
TRBV7-6	-	TRBJ2-5	ASSLEPSGTWRTQY
TRBV4-1	-	TRBJ1-4	ASSPGGTGTLTTNEKLF
TRBV5-6	once	TRBJ2-7	ASSSTFSYEQY
TRBV6-4	-	TRBJ1-2	ASSDGQGSYGYT
TRBV7-2	-	TRBJ1-5	ASSLEEAKPQH